A selection of T cell receptor beta chains follows, all from one sample in a study of shared clonotypes between healthy human individuals. Assay used: immunoSEQ multiplex PCR; TCRdb lists only in-frame clones, some missing. The profile shows about 1,800,000 clones, roughly 94% of them singletons. Material for sequencing was naive CD8+ T cells sorted from blood. All receptors come from a man aged 18 to 29 in good health. Both conserved end residues are part of each CDR3. The order of the fields is V gene, D gene, J gene, clone size, CDR3 protein, CDR3 DNA. A D gene is named only where the DNA matches it firmly. Only part of the rows carry a size: once, few, many, or a class if the clone is expanded.

V gene: TRBV30
D gene: NA
J gene: TRBJ1-5
clone size: NA
CDR3 protein: CASDGSGSYSNQPQHF
CDR3 DNA: TGTGCCTCCGACGGATCTGGCAGCTATAGCAATCAGCCCCAGCATTTT

V gene: TRBV27
D gene: NA
J gene: TRBJ1-1
clone size: once
CDR3 protein: CASSLAYTLNTEAFF
CDR3 DNA: TGTGCCAGCAGTTTGGCCTACACTCTGAACACTGAAGCTTTCTTT

V gene: TRBV6-5
D gene: NA
J gene: TRBJ1-4
clone size: NA
CDR3 protein: CASSGTPGFEKLFF
CDR3 DNA: TGTGCCAGCAGCGGGACCCCCGGATTCGAAAAACTGTTTTTT

V gene: TRBV27
D gene: NA
J gene: TRBJ1-5
clone size: NA
CDR3 protein: CASSFQYSSGQPQHF
CDR3 DNA: TGTGCCAGCAGTTTCCAATACAGCTCCGGACAGCCCCAGCATTTT

V gene: TRBV7-3
D gene: NA
J gene: TRBJ1-2
clone size: many
CDR3 protein: CASSLTGSGGYTF
CDR3 DNA: TGTGCCAGCAGCTTAACAGGGTCAGGAGGCTACACCTTC

V gene: TRBV29-1
D gene: TRBD2
J gene: TRBJ2-1
clone size: NA
CDR3 protein: CSVEEPAGVYNEQFF
CDR3 DNA: TGCAGCGTTGAAGAACCAGCGGGAGTGTACAATGAGCAGTTCTTC

V gene: TRBV5-6
D gene: NA
J gene: TRBJ2-1
clone size: NA
CDR3 protein: CASSNTGYNEQFF
CDR3 DNA: TGTGCCAGCAGCAATACAGGGTACAATGAGCAGTTCTTC

V gene: TRBV6-6
D gene: NA
J gene: TRBJ2-1
clone size: NA
CDR3 protein: CASNDIYNEQFF
CDR3 DNA: TGTGCCAGCAATGACATTTACAATGAGCAGTTCTTC

V gene: TRBV6-6
D gene: NA
J gene: TRBJ2-1
clone size: NA
CDR3 protein: CASRPRASNNEQFF
CDR3 DNA: TGTGCCAGCAGACCCCGAGCGTCAAACAATGAGCAGTTCTTC

V gene: TRBV27
D gene: TRBD1
J gene: TRBJ1-2
clone size: once
CDR3 protein: CASSLFRDREITF
CDR3 DNA: TGTGCCAGCAGTTTATTTCGGGACAGGGAAATCACCTTC

V gene: TRBV7-9
D gene: NA
J gene: TRBJ2-7
clone size: once
CDR3 protein: CASSLGGLEQYF
CDR3 DNA: TGTGCCAGCAGCTTAGGTGGATTAGAGCAGTACTTC

V gene: TRBV28
D gene: NA
J gene: TRBJ2-5
clone size: NA
CDR3 protein: CASRAVPYQETQYF
CDR3 DNA: TGTGCCAGCAGGGCGGTTCCGTACCAAGAGACCCAGTACTTC

V gene: TRBV5-8
D gene: NA
J gene: TRBJ1-5
clone size: NA
CDR3 protein: CASSLEGAGHQPQHF
CDR3 DNA: TGTGCCAGCAGCTTGGAAGGCGCAGGACATCAGCCCCAGCATTTT

V gene: TRBV7-8
D gene: NA
J gene: TRBJ2-1
clone size: NA
CDR3 protein: CASSLEAGPIYNEQFF
CDR3 DNA: TGTGCCAGCAGCTTAGAGGCCGGGCCGATCTACAATGAGCAGTTCTTC

V gene: TRBV4-3
D gene: NA
J gene: TRBJ2-7
clone size: NA
CDR3 protein: CASSPVGGIYYEQYF
CDR3 DNA: TGCGCCAGCAGCCCCGTCGGCGGGATCTATTACGAGCAGTACTTC

V gene: TRBV7-2
D gene: TRBD2
J gene: TRBJ2-1
clone size: NA
CDR3 protein: CASSSTREAYNEQFF
CDR3 DNA: TGTGCCAGCAGCTCCACCCGGGAGGCCTACAATGAGCAGTTCTTC

V gene: TRBV4-1
D gene: NA
J gene: TRBJ2-3
clone size: once
CDR3 protein: CASSHLGADTQYF
CDR3 DNA: TGCGCCAGCAGCCATCTCGGGGCAGATACGCAGTATTTT

V gene: TRBV27
D gene: NA
J gene: TRBJ1-4
clone size: NA
CDR3 protein: CASSLGAGSTTNEKLFF
CDR3 DNA: TGTGCCAGCAGTTTGGGGGCAGGGTCAACGACTAATGAAAAACTGTTTTTT

V gene: TRBV6-1
D gene: TRBD2
J gene: TRBJ2-3
clone size: NA
CDR3 protein: CASSAGLAGVKDTQYF
CDR3 DNA: TGTGCCAGCAGTGCGGGACTAGCGGGAGTCAAGGATACGCAGTATTTT

V gene: TRBV23-1
D gene: NA
J gene: TRBJ2-7
clone size: once
CDR3 protein: CASSQEQLLGGEQYF
CDR3 DNA: TGCGCCAGCAGTCAAGAACAGCTGTTAGGGGGCGAGCAGTACTTC

V gene: TRBV12-5
D gene: NA
J gene: TRBJ1-2
clone size: NA
CDR3 protein: CASGSGVGYTF
CDR3 DNA: TGTGCTAGTGGCTCGGGGGTTGGCTACACCTTC

V gene: TRBV7-9
D gene: NA
J gene: TRBJ1-1
clone size: few
CDR3 protein: CASSLLEAFF
CDR3 DNA: TGTGCCAGCAGCTTACTGGAGGCTTTCTTT

V gene: TRBV15
D gene: NA
J gene: TRBJ2-7
clone size: NA
CDR3 protein: CATSSQRGGSYEQYF
CDR3 DNA: TGTGCCACCAGTAGCCAGCGAGGGGGATCGTACGAGCAGTACTTC

V gene: TRBV7-8
D gene: TRBD1
J gene: TRBJ2-1
clone size: NA
CDR3 protein: CASSLAIGQGEYNEQFF
CDR3 DNA: TGTGCCAGCAGCTTAGCCATTGGGCAGGGGGAGTACAATGAGCAGTTCTTC

V gene: TRBV27
D gene: NA
J gene: TRBJ1-5
clone size: NA
CDR3 protein: CASSLFAGDQPQHF
CDR3 DNA: TGTGCCAGCAGCCTCTTCGCCGGAGATCAGCCCCAGCATTTT

V gene: TRBV5-1
D gene: NA
J gene: TRBJ1-2
clone size: NA
CDR3 protein: CASSLADNYGYTF
CDR3 DNA: TGCGCCAGCAGCTTGGCAGATAACTATGGCTACACCTTC

V gene: TRBV2
D gene: TRBD1
J gene: TRBJ1-1
clone size: NA
CDR3 protein: CASSVDRDRGPTEAFF
CDR3 DNA: TGTGCCAGCAGTGTGGACCGGGACAGGGGGCCCACTGAAGCTTTCTTT

V gene: TRBV30
D gene: TRBD2
J gene: TRBJ2-1
clone size: NA
CDR3 protein: CAWSVAGGYNEQFF
CDR3 DNA: TGTGCCTGGAGTGTAGCCGGGGGGTACAATGAGCAGTTCTTC

V gene: TRBV4-3
D gene: NA
J gene: TRBJ1-2
clone size: NA
CDR3 protein: CASSHSSVGDGSGYTF
CDR3 DNA: TGCGCCAGCAGCCATTCGTCGGTAGGGGATGGGTCCGGCTACACCTTC

V gene: TRBV27
D gene: NA
J gene: TRBJ2-4
clone size: NA
CDR3 protein: CASSPGASNIQYF
CDR3 DNA: TGTGCCAGCTCCCCGGGGGCTTCAAACATTCAGTACTTC

V gene: TRBV18
D gene: NA
J gene: TRBJ1-1
clone size: NA
CDR3 protein: CASSQSPYYEAFF
CDR3 DNA: TGTGCCAGCTCACAAAGCCCCTACTATGAAGCTTTCTTT

V gene: TRBV5-1
D gene: TRBD2
J gene: TRBJ2-7
clone size: NA
CDR3 protein: CASKVTSGGYEQYF
CDR3 DNA: TGCGCCAGCAAAGTCACTAGCGGGGGCTACGAGCAGTACTTC

V gene: TRBV12-5
D gene: TRBD2
J gene: TRBJ2-5
clone size: NA
CDR3 protein: CASGLILLPISGRAQTQYF
CDR3 DNA: TGTGCTAGTGGTTTGATCCTCCTCCCCATTAGCGGGAGGGCCCAGACCCAGTACTTC

V gene: TRBV7-9
D gene: TRBD2
J gene: TRBJ2-7
clone size: NA
CDR3 protein: CASSMVAGVGEQYF
CDR3 DNA: TGTGCCAGCAGCATGGTAGCGGGAGTGGGAGAGCAGTACTTC